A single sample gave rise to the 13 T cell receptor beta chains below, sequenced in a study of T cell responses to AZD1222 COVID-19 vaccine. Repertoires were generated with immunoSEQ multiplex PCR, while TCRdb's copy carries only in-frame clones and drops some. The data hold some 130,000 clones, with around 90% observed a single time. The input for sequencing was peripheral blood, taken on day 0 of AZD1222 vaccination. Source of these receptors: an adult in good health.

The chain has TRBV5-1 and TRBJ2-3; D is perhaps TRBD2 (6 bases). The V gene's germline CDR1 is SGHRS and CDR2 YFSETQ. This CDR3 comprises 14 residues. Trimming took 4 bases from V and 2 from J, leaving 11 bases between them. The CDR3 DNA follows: TGCGCCAGCAGCGCCGGGACTCACACAGATACGCAGTATTTT. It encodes CASSAGTHTDTQYF.

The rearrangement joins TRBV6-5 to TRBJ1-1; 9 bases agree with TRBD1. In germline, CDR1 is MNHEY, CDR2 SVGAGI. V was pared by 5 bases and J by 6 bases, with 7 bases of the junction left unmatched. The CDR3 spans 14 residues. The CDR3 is CASSPLQGAAEAFF. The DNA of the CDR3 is TGTGCCAGCAGTCCCCTACAGGGGGCAGCTGAAGCTTTCTTT.

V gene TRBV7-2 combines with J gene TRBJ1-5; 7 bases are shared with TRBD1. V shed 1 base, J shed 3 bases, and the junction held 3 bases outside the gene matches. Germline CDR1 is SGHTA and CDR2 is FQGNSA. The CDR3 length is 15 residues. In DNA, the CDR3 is TGTGCCAGCAGCTTAGAAAGGGGGCTCAATCAGCCCCAGCATTTT. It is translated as CASSLERGLNQPQHF. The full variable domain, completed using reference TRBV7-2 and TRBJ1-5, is GAGVSQSPSNKVTEKGKDVELRCDPISGHTALYWYRQSLGQGLEFLIYFQGNSAPDKSGLPSDRFSAERTGGSVSTLTIQRTQQEDSAVYLCASSLERGLNQPQHFGDGTRLSIL.

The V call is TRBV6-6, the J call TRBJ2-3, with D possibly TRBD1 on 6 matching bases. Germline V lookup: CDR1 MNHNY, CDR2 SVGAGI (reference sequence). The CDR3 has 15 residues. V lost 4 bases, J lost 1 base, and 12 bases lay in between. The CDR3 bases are TGTGCCAGCAGTTCTGGGACATCTCGCACAGATACGCAGTATTTT. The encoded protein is CASSSGTSRTDTQYF.

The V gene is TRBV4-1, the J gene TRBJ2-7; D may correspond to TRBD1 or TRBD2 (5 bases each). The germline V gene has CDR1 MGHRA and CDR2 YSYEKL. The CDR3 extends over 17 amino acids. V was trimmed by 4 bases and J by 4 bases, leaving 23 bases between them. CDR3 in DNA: TGCGCCAGCAGCCGACACCGAGCCGGGACCCAGCTGTACGAGCAGTACTTC. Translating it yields CASSRHRAGTQLYEQYF.

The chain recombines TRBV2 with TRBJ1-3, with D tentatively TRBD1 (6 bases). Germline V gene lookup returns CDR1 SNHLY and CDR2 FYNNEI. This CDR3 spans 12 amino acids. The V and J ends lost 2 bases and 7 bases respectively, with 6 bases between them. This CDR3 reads CASSERGNTIYF. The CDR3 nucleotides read TGTGCCAGCAGTGAAAGGGGGAACACCATATATTTT.

The CDR3 DNA sequence: TGTGCCAGCAGCTCGCATGGGGCGAACACTGAAGCTTTCTTT. This encodes CASSSHGANTEAFF. The genes are TRBV7-3 and TRBJ1-1; possibly TRBD1 for D (5 bases). Germline values: CDR1 SGHTA, CDR2 FQGTGA. The CDR3 loop spans 14 amino acids. Trimming removed 4 bases at V and 1 base at J, with 10 bases between.

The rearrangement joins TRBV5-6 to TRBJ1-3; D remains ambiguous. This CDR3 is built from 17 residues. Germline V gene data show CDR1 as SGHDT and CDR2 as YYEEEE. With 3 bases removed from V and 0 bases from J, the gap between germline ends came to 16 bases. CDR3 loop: CASSSLTNPSSGNTIYF. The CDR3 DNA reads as TGTGCCAGCAGCTCGCTCACAAACCCCAGCTCTGGAAACACCATATATTTT.

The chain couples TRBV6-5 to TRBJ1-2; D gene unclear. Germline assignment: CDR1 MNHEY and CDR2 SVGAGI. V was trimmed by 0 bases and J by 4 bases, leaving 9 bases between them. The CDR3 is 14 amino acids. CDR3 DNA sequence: TGTGCCAGCAGTTACTCGAGTGGTGGCTATGGCTACACCTTC. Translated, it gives CASSYSSGGYGYTF.

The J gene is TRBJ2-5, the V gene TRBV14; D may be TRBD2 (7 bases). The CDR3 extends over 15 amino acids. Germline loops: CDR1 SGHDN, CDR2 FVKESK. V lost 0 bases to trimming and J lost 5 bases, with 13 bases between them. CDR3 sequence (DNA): TGTGCCAGCAGCCAAGAGGGGGGGCCCTGGGAGACCCAGTACTTC. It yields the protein CASSQEGGPWETQYF. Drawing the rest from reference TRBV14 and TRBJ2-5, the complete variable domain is EAGVTQFPSHSVIEKGQTVTLRCDPISGHDNLYWYRRVMGKEIKFLLHFVKESKQDESGMPNNRFLAERTGGTYSTLKVQPAELEDSGVYFCASSQEGGPWETQYFGPGTRLLVL.

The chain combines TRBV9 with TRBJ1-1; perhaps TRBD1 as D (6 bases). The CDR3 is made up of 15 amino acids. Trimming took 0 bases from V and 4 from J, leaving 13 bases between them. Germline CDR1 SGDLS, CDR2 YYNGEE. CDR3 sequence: CASSVEPGASTEAFF. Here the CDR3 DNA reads TGTGCCAGCAGCGTAGAACCAGGGGCAAGCACTGAAGCTTTCTTT.

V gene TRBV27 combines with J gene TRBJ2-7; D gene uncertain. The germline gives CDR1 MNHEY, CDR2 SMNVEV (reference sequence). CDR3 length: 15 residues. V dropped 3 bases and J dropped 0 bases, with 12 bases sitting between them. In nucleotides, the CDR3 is TGTGCCAGCAGTTTGCTGAGTCAGGCCTCCTACGAGCAGTACTTC. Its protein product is CASSLLSQASYEQYF.

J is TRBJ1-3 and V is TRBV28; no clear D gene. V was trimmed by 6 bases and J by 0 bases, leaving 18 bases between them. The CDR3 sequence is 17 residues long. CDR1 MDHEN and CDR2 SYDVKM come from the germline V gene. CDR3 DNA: TGTGCCAGCAGACCCCGCGGAGATCCTACCTCTGGAAACACCATATATTTT. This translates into CASRPRGDPTSGNTIYF.